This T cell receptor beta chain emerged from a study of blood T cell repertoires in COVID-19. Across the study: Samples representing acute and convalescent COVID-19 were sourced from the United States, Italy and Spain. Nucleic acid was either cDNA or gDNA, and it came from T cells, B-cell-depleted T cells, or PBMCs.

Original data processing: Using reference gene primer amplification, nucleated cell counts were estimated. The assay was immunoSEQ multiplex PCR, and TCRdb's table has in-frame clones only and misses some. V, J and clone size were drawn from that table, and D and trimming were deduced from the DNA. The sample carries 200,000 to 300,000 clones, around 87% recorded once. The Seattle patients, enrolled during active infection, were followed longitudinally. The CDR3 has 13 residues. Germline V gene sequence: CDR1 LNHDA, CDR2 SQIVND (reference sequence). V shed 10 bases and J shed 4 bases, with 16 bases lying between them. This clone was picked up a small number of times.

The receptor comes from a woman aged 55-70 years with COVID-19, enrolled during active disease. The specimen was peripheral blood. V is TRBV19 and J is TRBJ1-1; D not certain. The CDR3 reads CATARRMGTEAFF. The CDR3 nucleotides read TGTGCCACCGCTCGGAGGATGGGCACTGAAGCTTTCTTT.